The rows below give T cell receptor beta chains drawn from one sample of a study of T cell clones after liver transplantation. Assay: immunoSEQ multiplex PCR; the TCRdb copy retains only in-frame clones and omits some. The table lists about 74,000 clones, 80% of them singletons. This specimen was CD4+ T cells from blood, taken before liver transplant. Receptors originate from a human donor who received a liver transplant. CDR3s include the opening cysteine and the closing phenylalanine or tryptophan. The order of the fields is D gene, J gene, clone size, V gene, CDR3 DNA, CDR3 protein. A D gene is named only where the DNA matches it firmly. Clone size, where shown, is once, few, many, or a class for clones that have expanded.

TRBD1 | TRBJ2-1 | . | TRBV30 | TGTGCCTGGAGTACCCGACAGGGAGAGTTCTTC | CAWSTRQGEFF
TRBD2 | TRBJ2-7 | once | TRBV5-4 | TGTGCCAGCAGCTATGGACTAGCCATGAGTGAGTACGAGCAGTACTTC | CASSYGLAMSEYEQYF
. | TRBJ2-5 | . | TRBV7-9 | TGTGCCAGCAGCTTTCTTTACACAGGGCAAGAGACCCAGTACTTC | CASSFLYTGQETQYF
. | TRBJ2-7 | once | TRBV6-1 | TGTGCCAGCAGTGAAAGTGGCTCAGGGAGAGCCGAGCAGTACTTC | CASSESGSGRAEQYF
TRBD2 | TRBJ2-5 | . | TRBV5-1 | TGCGCCAGCAGCTCGTCTAGCGGGAGGGCCCAAGAGACCCAGTACTTC | CASSSSSGRAQETQYF
TRBD1 | TRBJ2-1 | . | TRBV4-3 | TGCGCCAGCAGCCAAGATCAACAGGGGTCCTCCTACAATGAGCAGTTCTTC | CASSQDQQGSSYNEQFF
. | TRBJ1-2 | few | TRBV2 | TGTGCCAGCAGCGTCGGGGGGCCTAACTATGGCTACACCTTC | CASSVGGPNYGYTF
. | TRBJ2-2 | . | TRBV5-4 | TGTGCCAGCAGCACCGGGATGGACACCGGGGAGCTGTTTTTT | CASSTGMDTGELFF
. | TRBJ1-5 | many | TRBV12-5 | TGTGCAACATCCTGGGACTCAAATCAGCCCCAGCATTTT | CATSWDSNQPQHF
. | TRBJ1-2 | . | TRBV18 | TGTGCCAGCTCAGTCCTCGCGAATGAGGGCTACACCTTC | CASSVLANEGYTF
TRBD2 | TRBJ2-3 | . | TRBV5-1 | TGCGCCAGCAGCCAGGACGGGGGGACAGATACGCAGTATTTT | CASSQDGGTDTQYF
. | TRBJ2-2 | . | TRBV2 | TGTGCCAGCAGTGAAGCAGGGGGGGCCGGGGAGCTGTTTTTT | CASSEAGGAGELFF
. | TRBJ1-5 | once | TRBV28 | TGTGCCAGCAGTGCCTCTGGGACACCAAATCAGCCCCAGCATTTT | CASSASGTPNQPQHF
. | TRBJ1-2 | . | TRBV7-5 | TGTGCCAGCAGTCCTACAGGGGAGCATGGCTACACCTTC | CASSPTGEHGYTF
TRBD1 | TRBJ2-3 | once | TRBV10-1 | TGCGCCAGCAGTAAGGGACAGGGTCAAACGGGTACGCAGTATTTT | CASSKGQGQTGTQYF
TRBD1 | TRBJ2-2 | . | TRBV27 | TGTGCCAGCAGCCGACAGGGGCGAGCGAACACCGGGGAGCTGTTTTTT | CASSRQGRANTGELFF
TRBD1 | TRBJ1-2 | . | TRBV5-1 | TGCGCCAGCAGCTTGGATCAGCGGGCAGGGGGCTGGTATGGCTACACCTTC | CASSLDQRAGGWYGYTF
TRBD1 | TRBJ2-1 | . | TRBV9 | TGTGCCAGCACCGGGGGACAGGGAGATAGAAATGAGCAGTTCTTC | CASTGGQGDRNEQFF
. | TRBJ1-1 | . | TRBV28 | TGTGCCAGCAGTGAAGACGGAAACACTGAAGCTTTCTTT | CASSEDGNTEAFF
. | TRBJ2-3 | . | TRBV11-3 | TGTGCCAGCAGCTTTACCTTTGGCACAGATACGCAGTATTTT | CASSFTFGTDTQYF
. | TRBJ1-2 | . | TRBV27 | TGTGCCAGCAGCCAAGCGTTGGGGGCAGATGGTGGCTACACCTTC | CASSQALGADGGYTF
. | TRBJ2-1 | . | TRBV11-2 | TGTGCCAGCAGGCGAATTGGGACGAGGCGACCCAATGAGCAGTTCTTC | CASRRIGTRRPNEQFF
. | TRBJ2-7 | . | TRBV2 | TGTGCCAGCAGTGAAAGGCTTCGGGCCACCATCTCCTACGAGCAGTACTTC | CASSERLRATISYEQYF
. | TRBJ2-3 | few | TRBV12-5 | TGTGCTAGTGCAAGCGGCGGGACAGATACGCAGTATTTT | CASASGGTDTQYF
TRBD1 | TRBJ1-1 | . | TRBV5-6 | TGTGCCAGCAGCCGCGGACAGGGGCGGAATCGATACATGAACACTGAAGCTTTCTTT | CASSRGQGRNRYMNTEAFF
TRBD1 | TRBJ2-1 | . | TRBV5-4 | TGTGCCAGCAGCTTCGGGACAGGGGGCGGAAATGAGCAGTTCTTC | CASSFGTGGGNEQFF
. | TRBJ2-3 | . | TRBV5-1 | TGCGCCAGCAGGAAAGCGGAATACACAGATACGCAGTATTTT | CASRKAEYTDTQYF
. | TRBJ2-3 | . | TRBV27 | TGTGCCAGCATTCCCGGAATAGCAAGGGGTACGCAGTATTTT | CASIPGIARGTQYF
. | TRBJ1-3 | . | TRBV15 | TGTGCCACCAGCAGAGGTCGGGACTTCTCTGGAAACACCATATATTTT | CATSRGRDFSGNTIYF
TRBD1 | TRBJ1-2 | few | TRBV7-2 | TGTGCCAGCAGCTTAACAGGGGCCGCCTATGGCTACACCTTC | CASSLTGAAYGYTF